Presented here are 31 T cell receptor beta chains from one specimen sequenced in a study of beta chain bispecific antibodies for T cell cancers. Expansion lasted approximately 3 days, with either anti-CD3 antibody OKT3 or CD3/CD28 beads. Whole-study results and caveats: In these mixed samples, most targeted TRBV reads derived from the leukemia cell line.

Each CDR3 protein is one row after TCRdb ran MiXCR on the 5' RACE reads. The data hold about 20,000 distinct CDR3 sequences, with roughly 2.6% observed a single time. Their cognate antigens are unknown. The sample comprised healthy donor T cells cultured with leukemia cells. The receptor set was obtained from a human donor in good health. Some clones in this sample may be carry-over from other donors' samples.

This clonotype occurred many times. The chain is built from TRBV24-1 and TRBJ1-5, with no clear D. Germline CDR1 is KGHDR and CDR2 is SFDVKD. V lost 2 bases and J lost 6, with 16 bases in between. The CDR3 length is 16 residues. CDR3 region: CATSDSSVGSGQPQHF. The CDR3 region has the DNA TGTGCCACCAGTGATTCCTCGGTGGGCTCGGGTCAGCCCCAGCATTTT.

This clonotype was counted at least ten times. V gene TRBV5-1 combines with J gene TRBJ1-1, with D unresolved. CDR1 and CDR2 (germline): SGHRS, YFSETQ. The CDR3 contains 16 residues. V lost 3 bases, J lost 4 bases, and 19 bases lay in between. Written as DNA, the CDR3 is TGCGCCAGCAGCTCCTCCTTTGTGGGGTTCGGCACTGAAGCTTTCTTT. It encodes CASSSSFVGFGTEAFF. The full variable domain, rest sourced from reference TRBV5-1 and TRBJ1-1, is KAGVTQTPRYLIKTRGQQVTLSCSPISGHRSVSWYQQTPGQGLQFLFEYFSETQRNKGNFPGRFSGRQFSNSRSEMNVSTLELGDSALYLCASSSSFVGFGTEAFFGQGTRLTVV.

This clonotype has at least ten counts. The chain recombines TRBV5-4 with TRBJ1-1; D is ambiguous. Looked up from germline, CDR1 is SGHNT and CDR2 is YYREEE (reference sequence). V lost 7 bases and J lost 0, with 13 bases in between. This CDR3 spans 14 amino acids. CDR3 coding DNA: TGTGCCAGCGGGGAGGGAATCATGAACACTGAAGCTTTCTTT. It codes for CASGEGIMNTEAFF.

The table lists this clonotype with many counts. The V gene is TRBV7-9, the J gene TRBJ2-7; 7 bases map to TRBD1. Germline CDR1 is SEHNR and CDR2 is FQNEAQ (reference sequence). The V segment lost 5 bases and the J segment 3 bases; nucleotides outside the gene matches: 4. The CDR3 is made up of 13 amino acids. Written as DNA, the CDR3 is TGTGCCAGCAGCGGCGACAGGGTCTACGAGCAGTACTTC. Its protein is CASSGDRVYEQYF.

This clonotype was seen ten or more times. The chain couples TRBV5-6 to TRBJ2-1, with D unresolved. V was cut by 2 bases and J by 12 bases, with 15 bases left in between. This CDR3 comprises 13 residues. Germline CDR1 SGHDT, CDR2 YYEEEE. The CDR3 here is CASSFPRQMMQFF. In DNA form, the CDR3 reads TGTGCCAGCAGCTTCCCCCGACAAATGATGCAGTTCTTC.

The sample holds many counts of this clonotype. This rearrangement joins TRBV3-1 to TRBJ2-5; D unclear. The CDR3 covers 15 residues. CDR1 and CDR2 from the germline V gene are LGHDT and YNNKEL (reference sequence). V lost 2 bases and J 2 bases, leaving 12 bases between the germline ends. CDR3 coding DNA: TGTGCCAGCAGCCAAAGGACGTCGACACAAGAGACCCAGTACTTC. Its translation: CASSQRTSTQETQYF.

This clonotype was recorded at least ten times. The V and J genes are TRBV5-6 and TRBJ2-2, with 9 bases aligning to TRBD1. Germline CDR1 and CDR2: SGHDT and YYEEEE. This CDR3 is built from 16 residues. Unmatched junction bases numbered 7, after V lost 2 bases and J lost 5 bases. CDR3 in DNA: TGTGCCAGCAGCTTCCCCGGGACAGGGTCTACCGGGGAGCTGTTTTTT. Amino acids: CASSFPGTGSTGELFF.

This clonotype has at least ten counts. This chain uses TRBV20-1 with TRBJ2-1; 7 bases fit TRBD2. V shed 4 bases and J 1 base; nucleotides not matched to a gene: 1. Germline CDR1 and CDR2: DFQATT and SNEGSKA (reference sequence). The CDR3 sequence is 13 residues long. The DNA for the CDR3 is TGCAGTGCTACTAGCGGTTCCTACAATGAGCAGTTCTTC. Protein sequence: CSATSGSYNEQFF.

This chain links TRBV5-1 with TRBJ2-1; D is possibly TRBD2 (5 bases). There are 13 residues in the CDR3. Looked up from germline, CDR1 is SGHRS and CDR2 is YFSETQ. V was cut by 4 bases and J by 7 bases, with 12 bases left in between. CDR3 DNA sequence: TGCGCCAGCAGCGGAGCTCCGGGGAATGAGCAGTTCTTC. Residues: CASSGAPGNEQFF.

The chain employs TRBV27 and TRBJ2-2; D is undetermined. The V end was cut by 7 bases, the J end by 2 bases, with 11 bases between. The CDR3 has 14 amino acids. Looked up from germline, CDR1 is MNHEY and CDR2 is SMNVEV (reference sequence). CDR3 sequence reads: CASMVQVNTGELFF. The DNA of the CDR3 is TGTGCCAGCATGGTGCAGGTTAACACCGGGGAGCTGTTTTTT.

In this sample, this clonotype is medium-sized (0.01 to 0.1%). V and J are TRBV7-9 and TRBJ2-5; 9 nucleotides line up with TRBD1. This CDR3 has 15 amino acids. Losses at the gene ends were 5 bases for V and 10 bases for J; bases not matched to a gene: 14. The V gene's germline CDR1 is SEHNR and CDR2 FQNEAQ (reference sequence). This chain's CDR3 is CASSPASGTGFDQYF. The CDR3 bases are TGTGCCAGCAGCCCAGCCTCCGGGACAGGGTTTGACCAGTACTTC.

This CDR3 is CASSYHGTGSTDTQYF. Here the CDR3 DNA reads TGTGCCAGCAGTTACCATGGGACAGGGAGCACAGATACGCAGTATTTT. The J gene is TRBJ2-3, the V gene TRBV2, with 9 bases fitting TRBD1. The germline CDR1 and CDR2 sequences are SNHLY and FYNNEI. The CDR3 sequence is 16 residues long. J gave up 0 bases and V 5 bases, and 6 bases lay outside the gene matches. Full variable domain (outside the CDR3, taken from reference TRBV2 and TRBJ2-3): EPEVTQTPSHQVTQMGQEVILRCVPISNHLYFYWYRQILGQKVEFLVSFYNNEISEKSEIFDDQFSVERPDGSNFTLKIRSTKLEDSAMYFCASSYHGTGSTDTQYFGPGTRLTVL.

This clonotype was seen repeatedly, ten times or more. The CDR3 reads CASSSGGADGELFF. The CDR3 DNA follows: TGTGCCAGCAGCTCCGGGGGGGCTGACGGGGAGCTGTTTTTT. The V gene is TRBV9, the J gene TRBJ2-2, with TRBD2 identical over 8 bases. V lost 4 bases and J lost 7; bases outside the gene matches: 6. Germline CDR1 SGDLS, CDR2 YYNGEE. The CDR3 runs to 14 residues.

This clonotype was seen ten or more times. The chain couples TRBV5-1 to TRBJ2-1; tentative D call: TRBD1 (6 bases). This CDR3 is built from 16 residues. Germline V CDR1 and CDR2: SGHRS, YFSETQ. Trimming cost V 6 bases and J 6 bases, with 22 bases left between them. The CDR3 sequence: CASTPPVLSDSNEQFF. CDR3 coding DNA: TGCGCCAGCACTCCACCGGTTTTATCGGACAGCAATGAGCAGTTCTTC.

This clonotype was seen ten or more times. The CDR3 here is CASSLMGQANEKLFF. CDR3 coding DNA: TGCGCCAGCAGTTTAATGGGACAGGCTAATGAAAAACTGTTTTTT. This sequence joins TRBV5-1 and TRBJ1-4; 8 positions match TRBD1. There are 15 residues in the CDR3. J gave up 3 bases and V 5 bases, and 6 bases lay outside the gene matches. Germline lookup yields CDR1 SGHRS and CDR2 YFSETQ.

This clonotype has ten or more counts. This chain connects TRBV5-1 to TRBJ1-6; TRBD1 might be the D (6 bases). Trimming shortened V by 0 bases and J by 5 bases, and 9 bases separated the two germline ends. Germline-derived CDR1 and CDR2 are SGHRS and YFSETQ. The CDR3 runs 15 residues. CDR3 nucleotides: TGCGCCAGCAGCTTGGTTACAGGGAATAATTCACCCCTCCACTTT. It is translated as CASSLVTGNNSPLHF.

This clonotype was counted at least ten times. This chain joins TRBV10-3 and TRBJ2-1; D not certain. The CDR3 runs to 14 residues. Germline V gene sequence: CDR1 ENHRY, CDR2 SYGVKD. V was trimmed by 4 bases and J by 3 bases, leaving 10 bases between them. The CDR3 spells CAISGGGLYNEQFF. The CDR3 coding sequence is TGTGCCATCAGTGGAGGTGGTCTCTACAATGAGCAGTTCTTC.

This clonotype was recorded many times. V usage is TRBV19 and J usage is TRBJ2-4, with TRBD1 matching over 7 bases. V lost 5 bases and J lost 6; bases outside the gene matches: 7. Germline CDR1 and CDR2: LNHDA and SQIVND (reference sequence). The CDR3 is made up of 14 amino acids. The CDR3 DNA reads as TGTGCCAGTAGTTTCCCGGGACAGTTAAACATTCAGTACTTC. Residues: CASSFPGQLNIQYF.

In this sample, this clonotype turned up many times. The chain recombines TRBV5-1 with TRBJ1-6; 7 nucleotides align to TRBD1. The CDR3 spans 15 residues. Germline CDR1 is SGHRS and CDR2 is YFSETQ. The V and J ends lost 0 bases and 9 bases, in that order; junction bases with no gene match: 6. The CDR3 DNA reads as TGCGCCAGCAGCTTGGAGGAGGGGGCACGTTCACCCCTCCACTTT. Translated, it gives CASSLEEGARSPLHF.

The DNA of the CDR3 is TGTGCCAGTAGTATTTTCGGAGCCACTGAAGCTTTCTTT. This encodes CASSIFGATEAFF. The V and J genes are TRBV19 and TRBJ1-1; D is undetermined. There are 13 residues in the CDR3. The V gene lost 3 bases and the J gene lost 4 bases, with 9 bases spanning the gap. Germline values: CDR1 LNHDA, CDR2 SQIVND (reference sequence).

At least ten counts were recorded for this clonotype. The rearrangement joins TRBV7-3 to TRBJ2-5, with 10 positions matching TRBD2. Germline loops: CDR1 SGHTA, CDR2 FQGTGA. Trimming at V came to 5 bases and at J to 5 bases, leaving 11 bases not matched to a gene. The CDR3 runs 16 residues. CDR3 region: CASSGLSGGVWETQYF. The CDR3 DNA follows: TGTGCCAGCAGCGGCCTGAGCGGGGGGGTTTGGGAGACCCAGTACTTC.

This clonotype occurred many times. The chain carries TRBV7-9 and TRBJ1-2, with D possibly being TRBD1 (6 bases). This CDR3 is 12 amino acids long. Germline CDR1 is SEHNR and CDR2 is FQNEAQ (reference sequence). The V and J ends lost 5 bases and 4 bases respectively, with 8 bases between them. CDR3 region: CASSPTGYGYTF. The CDR3 DNA reads as TGTGCCAGCAGCCCGACAGGCTATGGCTACACCTTC. The full variable domain, with the rest looked up from reference TRBV7-9 and TRBJ1-2, is DTGVSQNPRHKITKRGQNVTFRCDPISEHNRLYWYRQTLGQGPEFLTYFQNEAQLEKSRLLSDRFSAERPKGSFSTLEIQRTEQGDSAMYLCASSPTGYGYTFGSGTRLTVV.

In its sample, this clonotype was seen many times. This chain uses TRBV6-6 with TRBJ2-3; 8 bases are shared with TRBD2. The V gene end was trimmed by 6 bases and the J gene end by 2 bases; junction bases not matched to a gene: 7. The CDR3 has 15 amino acids. CDR1 and CDR2 (germline): MNHNY, SVGAGI (reference sequence). The CDR3 DNA follows: TGTGCCAGCAGCGGAATAGCGGGGCTCACAGATACGCAGTATTTT. Its translation: CASSGIAGLTDTQYF.

This clonotype appeared many times. The rearrangement joins TRBV4-2 to TRBJ2-3; TRBD2 might be the D (6 bases). Germline V gene data show CDR1 as LGHNA and CDR2 as YNFKEQ. Trimming took off 0 bases at V and 3 bases at J, with 10 bases between the two ends. This CDR3 is 15 amino acids long. CDR3 loop: CASSQDELATDTQYF. The CDR3 DNA is TGTGCCAGCAGCCAAGATGAACTAGCAACAGATACGCAGTATTTT.

This clonotype has ten or more counts. This chain uses TRBV28 with TRBJ2-2, with 8 bases lining up with TRBD1. The V gene end was trimmed by 5 bases and the J gene end by 4 bases; junction bases not matched to a gene: 3. Germline V lookup: CDR1 MDHEN, CDR2 SYDVKM. The CDR3 contains 14 residues. In nucleotides, the CDR3 is TGTGCCAGCAGTGGACAGGGCGCCACCGGGGAGCTGTTTTTT. Its translation is CASSGQGATGELFF.

This clonotype was counted ten times or more. The rearrangement joins TRBV3-1 to TRBJ1-1; tentative D call: TRBD1 (5 bases). Trimming cost V 1 base and J 2 bases, with 14 bases left between them. The CDR3 is made up of 16 amino acids. Germline CDR1 LGHDT, CDR2 YNNKEL (reference sequence). The CDR3 DNA reads TGTGCCAGCAGCCAAGCTCCGGGACCACTTAACACTGAAGCTTTCTTT. Translation gives CASSQAPGPLNTEAFF.

This clonotype was found many times. The chain recombines TRBV20-1 with TRBJ2-1; 9 nucleotides match TRBD2. With V trimmed by 3 bases and J by 0 bases, 9 bases remained unmatched. The germline CDR1 and CDR2 sequences are DFQATT and SNEGSKA (reference sequence). The CDR3 consists of 17 residues. Here the CDR3 reads CSARGRAGGSSYNEQFF. For the CDR3, the DNA is TGCAGTGCTAGGGGGAGAGCGGGGGGAAGCTCCTACAATGAGCAGTTCTTC.

This clonotype appeared many times. The CDR3 DNA is TGCAGTGCTAGACTCCGGGGGGCTGACTACGAGCAGTACTTC. Translation: CSARLRGADYEQYF. The gene calls are TRBV20-1 and TRBJ2-7; a weak D match, TRBD2 (7 bases). The CDR3 has 14 amino acids. The germline V gene has CDR1 DFQATT and CDR2 SNEGSKA (reference sequence). V gave up 2 bases and J gave up 3 bases, with 14 bases separating them.

On this clonotype itself: The CDR3 does not close with the conserved phenylalanine or tryptophan, likely indicating a read error. The V and J genes are TRBV7-2 and TRBJ2-2; 9 bases match TRBD2. V gave up 6 bases and J gave up 6 bases; unmatched junction bases: 8. CDR1 is SGHTA, CDR2 FQGNSA, per germline. The CDR3 contains 15 residues. CDR3: CASRLPGLASGELFS. The CDR3 coding sequence is TGTGCCAGCAGACTTCCGGGACTAGCATCCGGGGAGCTGTTTTCT.

This clonotype has a count of ten or more. V usage is TRBV7-9 and J usage is TRBJ2-5; D tentatively fits TRBD1 or TRBD2 (5 bases each). V dropped 5 bases and J dropped 5 bases, with 18 bases sitting between them. Germline lookup yields CDR1 SEHNR and CDR2 FQNEAQ (reference sequence). This CDR3 spans 15 amino acids. The CDR3 sequence: CASSAWDPAGETQYF. The DNA of the CDR3 is TGTGCCAGCAGCGCCTGGGACCCCGCGGGTGAGACCCAGTACTTC.

The V call is TRBV7-6, the J call TRBJ2-5; tentative D call: TRBD1 (6 bases). The V end was cut by 4 bases, the J end by 3 bases, with 21 bases between. The CDR3 loop spans 17 amino acids. The V gene's germline CDR1 is SGHVS and CDR2 FNYEAQ. In DNA, the CDR3 is TGTGCCAGCAGCTCAGTGGCAGGGGCATTGAGGGAAGAGACCCAGTACTTC. Translating it yields CASSSVAGALREETQYF.